This T cell receptor (beta chain) is drawn from a study of T cell repertoires in urothelial bladder cancer (dated by TCRdb to between 2018 and 2021). In the study overall: Of the 12 resected lesions, three were clinical stage cT0, three were cTa, three were cT1, and three were cT2 or greater. About twelve resected bladder lesions, made up of urothelial carcinoma (UC+) and benign (UC-) specimens, were studied. The study compared TCR repertoire clonality in bladder tumors with that in benign bladder inflammation. Roughly 13 patients with bladder lesions undergoing transurethral resection were identified prospectively. Study-wide findings and limitations: In carcinoma specimens a single T-cell clone made up as much as 17% of infiltrating lymphocytes, compared with roughly 2% in benign specimens. Urothelial carcinoma specimens contained fewer T cells than benign specimens, with a median of about 5,800 versus 28,000. Carcinoma specimens had a median tumor infiltrating lymphocyte percentage of roughly 2%, while benign specimens had a median of around 12%.

Specimens of bladder lesions were obtained during transurethral resection and kept at -80C. DNA was extracted from bladder specimens collected at transurethral resection. About this clone itself: Its antigen is unknown. An end of the junction does not agree with germline; a read error may underlie this. The same CDR3 also results from other DNA sequences found in this sample.

The TCR beta chain CDR3 region was sequenced with the immunoSEQ assay. The published analysis was carried out like this. For every specimen, the T-cell fraction, clonal dominance and maximum TCR clone frequency were calculated. The clones in this table, taken by TCRdb from immuneACCESS, are in-frame only. Not every clone is retained; where verified, under half of the shortfall comes from an unresolved V gene, and the cause of the rest is unknown. V and J calls and clone size come straight from that table; D and trimming were deduced from the DNA. The sample table records 5,000 to 6,500 clones; about 70% of these occur just once. The ten largest clonotypes hold approximately 12% of the sample. Reading the germline V gene gives CDR1 SGHRS and CDR2 YFSETQ. Measured from the cysteine to the phenylalanine, the CDR3 is 15 residues long. CDR3 DNA only is kept here, 45 bases in frame from base 1.

The receptor was derived from a human donor with urothelial carcinoma. The V gene is TRBV5-1 and the J gene is TRBJ2-2; the D segment might be TRBD1 or TRBD2, since each matches 5 bases. Material: tumor-infiltrating cells from bladder cancer. The CDR3 reads as follows: CASSFEGSNTGELFF. At the DNA level, the sequence is TGCGCCAGCAGCTTTGAGGGGAGCAACACTGGGGAGCTGTTTTTT.